Below are 24 T cell receptor beta chains sequenced from a single sample in a study of tumor-infiltrating lymphocytes in primary liver carcinoma. Germline DNA was extracted too, while blood RNA derived from unsorted whole blood. Starting material of 450 to 500 ng total RNA yielded TCR beta cDNA via a constant-region primer. Researchers made the TCR beta libraries by running three nested multiplex PCR rounds with slightly modified ARM-PCR. With TRBV1-TRBV30 forward primers and a C-beta reverse primer, the first two PCR rounds were run for 9 to 10 cycles each. TCRdb re-called the multiplex PCR reads through MiXCR, storing one row per CDR3 protein. The sample lists some 190,000 distinct CDR3 sequences; about 55% were seen once. The sequencing sample was made of peripheral blood. The receptors stem from a man aged 35-49 years with primary liver carcinoma and hepatitis B virus infection.

V usage is TRBV6-5 and J usage is TRBJ1-5; D uncertain. Germline V gene data show CDR1 as MNHEY and CDR2 as SVGAGI. The ends were cut back, 6 bases at V and 9 bases at J, with 15 bases in the middle. This CDR3 spans 13 amino acids. The CDR3 DNA sequence: TGTGCCAGCAGCCGCGACTCTGAGTGGCCCCAGCATTTT. Translation gives CASSRDSEWPQHF.

This clonotype was observed a handful of times. This sequence joins TRBV29-1 and TRBJ2-7, with TRBD1 as a possible D gene (5 bases). The V gene's germline CDR1 is SQVTM and CDR2 ANQGSEA. V lost 1 base and J 6 bases, leaving 7 bases between the germline ends. The CDR3 consists of 11 residues. CDR3: CSVEGGGEQYF. DNA for the CDR3: TGCAGCGTTGAAGGGGGCGGCGAGCAGTACTTC.

Points on this clonotype: A junction end diverges from the germline sequence, so it may reflect a read error. V usage is TRBV6-4 and J usage is TRBJ1-2; D remains ambiguous. The length of the CDR3 is 11 residues. The germline CDR1 and CDR2 sequences are MRHNA and SNTAGT. The CDR3 loop reads CASSTTIWLHF. The CDR3 DNA follows: TGTGCCAGCAGTACTACCATATGGCTACACTTC.

About this clonotype itself: A much larger clonotype is one base distant, so this may be a read error. V and J are TRBV12-3 or TRBV12-4 and TRBJ1-1; tentatively, D is TRBD1 (6 bases). V shed 7 bases and J shed 1 base, with 13 bases lying between them. CDR3 size: 14 residues. CDR3 sequence: CASTPGHGNTEAFF. DNA of the CDR3: TGTGCCAGCACCCCGGGACATGGGAACACTGAAGCTTTCTTT.

This rearrangement joins TRBV6-5 to TRBJ1-1; no definite D call. The CDR3 spans 11 residues. Per germline, CDR1 MNHEY and CDR2 SVGAGI. Trimming stripped 8 bases from V and 10 bases from J, with 14 bases between. The CDR3 DNA is TGTGCCAGCGGTTCCCTGGGTGGAGCTTTCTTT. Translation: CASGSLGGAFF.

The J gene is TRBJ1-1, the V gene TRBV5-4; maybe TRBD1 (5 bases). The CDR3 contains 15 residues. The germline CDR1 and CDR2 sequences are SGHNT and YYREEE (reference sequence). V lost 4 bases to trimming and J lost 7 bases, with 20 bases between them. The CDR3 loop is CASSALTRGRGEAFF. The CDR3 coding sequence is TGTGCCAGCAGCGCCCTGACACGGGGAAGGGGTGAAGCTTTCTTT.

V usage is TRBV14 and J usage is TRBJ2-3; D unclear. The V and J ends lost 4 bases and 6 bases respectively, with 11 bases between them. CDR3 length equals 13 residues. Germline assignment: CDR1 SGHDN and CDR2 FVKESK. CDR3 sequence: CASSLLRGDTQYF. In nucleotides, the CDR3 is TGTGCCAGCAGCCTCTTACGTGGGGATACGCAGTATTTT. The full variable domain, completed using reference TRBV14 and TRBJ2-3, is EAGVTQFPSHSVIEKGQTVTLRCDPISGHDNLYWYRRVMGKEIKFLLHFVKESKQDESGMPNNRFLAERTGGTYSTLKVQPAELEDSGVYFCASSLLRGDTQYFGPGTRLTVL.

This clonotype was detected a few times. One junction end does not reproduce the germline sequence, and a read error may be involved. This rearrangement joins TRBV29-1 to TRBJ2-5; possibly TRBD2 for D (6 bases). Germline V gene sequence: CDR1 SQVTM, CDR2 ANQGSEA. The CDR3 extends over 13 amino acids. The CDR3 region is CSIEATRQETQYF. CDR3 DNA: TGCAGCATTGAAGCGACTAGACAAGAGACCCAGTACTTC.

The sample holds a few counts of this clonotype. The genes are TRBV4-1 and TRBJ1-4, with 7 positions matching TRBD1. V shed 6 bases and J 5 bases; nucleotides not matched to a gene: 6. Germline CDR1 is MGHRA and CDR2 is YSYEKL. This CDR3 spans 14 amino acids. The CDR3 loop reads CASRVTGRNEKLFF. For the CDR3, the DNA is TGCGCCAGCAGGGTGACAGGGAGGAATGAAAAACTGTTTTTT.

The sample holds many counts of this clonotype. The V and J genes are TRBV11-2 and TRBJ2-1, with TRBD2 matching over 8 bases. The CDR3 length is 17 residues. V gave up 0 bases and J gave up 8 bases; unmatched junction bases: 12. In germline, CDR1 is SGHAT, CDR2 FQNNGV. The CDR3 bases are TGTGCCAGCAGCTTAGATCGGGGGGGCGCGGGATTCCATGAGCAGTTCTTC. It translates to CASSLDRGGAGFHEQFF.

This clonotype appeared once. The chain couples TRBV24-1 to TRBJ2-5; possibly TRBD1 for D (6 bases). CDR3 length: 14 amino acids. V lost 3 bases, J lost 5 bases, and 12 bases lay in between. CDR1 is KGHDR and CDR2 is SFDVKD in the germline V gene. The CDR3 spells CATSDAQGGETQYF. CDR3 DNA: TGTGCCACCAGTGATGCACAGGGTGGGGAGACCCAGTACTTC.

Remarks on this clonotype: With a much larger clone just one base away, this may be a read error. The gene calls are TRBV4-2 and TRBJ2-2; D is perhaps TRBD1 or TRBD2 (5 bases each). The CDR3 length is 15 residues. Germline V lookup: CDR1 LGHNA, CDR2 YNFKEQ. The DNA for the CDR3 is TGTGCCAGCAGCCAAGGTGACAGCCACACCGGGGAGCCGTTTTTT. The encoded protein is CASSQGDSHTGEPFF.

In this sample, this clonotype turned up a few times. This chain uses TRBV12-3 or TRBV12-4 with TRBJ2-1; D possibly uses TRBD1 or TRBD2 (6 bases each). The CDR3 is 14 residues long. V was clipped by 6 bases and J by 7 bases, with 16 bases between them. The CDR3 protein is CASSTLTGANEQFF. CDR3 sequence (DNA): TGTGCCAGCAGCACCCTTACGGGGGCAAATGAGCAGTTCTTC.

The chain couples TRBV29-1 to TRBJ2-7, with TRBD2 matching 10 bases. The CDR3 loop spans 15 amino acids. J gave up 0 bases and V 8 bases, and 10 bases lay outside the gene matches. Germline CDR1 SQVTM, CDR2 ANQGSEA. CDR3 region: CSFLAGTSVSYEQYF. CDR3 DNA sequence: TGCAGCTTTCTTGCCGGGACTAGCGTCTCCTACGAGCAGTACTTC.

J is TRBJ2-7 and V is TRBV10-3; 8 bases are a match to TRBD1. Germline V CDR1 and CDR2: ENHRY, SYGVKD. The ends lost 4 bases at V and 6 bases at J; junction bases unmatched: 8. This CDR3 has 14 amino acids. CDR3 nucleotide sequence: TGTGCCATCAGTGGACCTGACAGGGGTGGCGAGCAGTACTTC. Translation: CAISGPDRGGEQYF.

Worth noting for this clonotype: As the CDR3 is not closed by the conserved phenylalanine or tryptophan, this likely results from a read error. This rearrangement joins TRBV29-1 to TRBJ2-1, with 10 nucleotides matching TRBD2. J was trimmed by 1 base and V by 1 base; bases with no gene match: 1. CDR3 size: 15 residues. The germline V gene encodes CDR1 SQVTM and CDR2 ANQGSEA. CDR3 protein: CSVEGTSGSYNEQFL. The CDR3 bases are TGCAGCGTTGAAGGGACTAGCGGTTCCTACAATGAGCAGTTCCTC.

The count of this clonotype is one. The chain uses TRBV7-9 and TRBJ2-2; no reliable D call. CDR1 and CDR2 from the germline V gene are SEHNR and FQNEAQ (reference sequence). The CDR3 is 14 residues long. The V and J ends lost 6 bases and 4 bases respectively, with 12 bases between them. This CDR3 is CASSSVASTGELFF. CDR3 sequence (DNA): TGTGCCAGCAGTTCTGTGGCCAGCACCGGGGAGCTGTTTTTT.

Concerning this clonotype: A read error is possible here, since a much larger clone lies one base away. The V call is TRBV11-2, the J call TRBJ2-5; no clear D gene. The CDR3 length is 14 residues. Germline CDR1 is SGHAT and CDR2 is FQNNGV. The CDR3 is CVSSPPATRETQYF. DNA of the CDR3: TGTGTCAGCAGCCCCCCGGCCACGAGGGAGACCCAGTACTTC. Combining the CDR3 with reference TRBV11-2 and TRBJ2-5 gives the whole variable domain EAGVAQSPRYKIIEKRQSVAFWCNPISGHATLYWYQQILGQGPKLLIQFQNNGVVDDSQLPKDRFSAERLKGVDSTLKIQPAKLEDSAVYLCVSSPPATRETQYFGPGTRLLVL.

For this clonotype: This may come from a read error, since a much larger clone is one base off. The chain is built from TRBV11-2 and TRBJ2-1, with D possibly matching TRBD2 (5 bases). The germline V gene has CDR1 SGHAT and CDR2 FQNNGV. With 1 base removed from V and 9 bases from J, the gap between germline ends came to 28 bases. The CDR3 runs 19 residues. CDR3 DNA: TGTGCCAGCAGCTTAGTGTCATTCGGGTCTAGCAAGAAGTTCAGTGAGCAGTTCTTC. Its protein is CASSLVSFGSSKKFSEQFF.

The V and J genes are TRBV7-9 and TRBJ1-4; TRBD1 might be the D (5 bases). The CDR3 length is 12 residues. Germline V CDR1 and CDR2: SEHNR, FQNEAQ (reference sequence). Trimming stripped 5 bases from V and 12 bases from J, with 13 bases between. CDR3 region: CASSLDSGELFF. CDR3 bases: TGTGCCAGCAGCCTCGACAGCGGCGAACTGTTTTTT.

The chain combines TRBV6-5 with TRBJ1-1; 9 bases fit TRBD1. Per germline, CDR1 MNHEY and CDR2 SVGAGI. The V segment lost 6 bases and the J segment 3 bases; nucleotides outside the gene matches: 8. The CDR3 runs to 15 residues. CDR3 nucleotides: TGTGCCAGCAGGCCACAGGGGGCAAGTTACACTGAAGCTTTCTTT. It codes for CASRPQGASYTEAFF.

This clonotype has just a few counts. The chain carries TRBV6-5 and TRBJ2-1; 10 bases are a match to TRBD2. CDR1 MNHEY and CDR2 SVGAGI come from the germline V gene. The CDR3 length is 15 residues. The trim removed 5 bases at V and 2 bases at J, leaving 3 bases unmatched. CDR3 nucleotides: TGTGCCAGCAGTACTCTAGCGGGGGCCTACAATGAGCAGTTCTTC. This gives the protein CASSTLAGAYNEQFF.

For this clonotype: At one of its ends the junction is not consistent with the germline gene, which may arise from a read error. This chain links TRBV11-2 with TRBJ2-5; 8 nucleotides agree with TRBD2. The CDR3 runs 16 residues. From germline, CDR1 is SGHAT and CDR2 FQNNGV. CDR3 bases: TGTGCCGGCAGCTTAGTGGCTGGCGGGAGGTCAGAGACCCAGTACTTC. This gives the protein CAGSLVAGGRSETQYF.

This clonotype was seen more than once but under ten times. The J gene is TRBJ1-5, the V gene TRBV6-5; no clear D. The germline V and J ends were trimmed by 4 bases and 0 bases, with 13 bases remaining between them. Germline V gives CDR1 MNHEY, CDR2 SVGAGI. The CDR3 runs to 16 residues. CDR3 DNA: TGTGCCAGCAGTTCCGAGTTTTCAGGTAGCAATCAGCCCCAGCATTTT. It translates to CASSSEFSGSNQPQHF.